The clone carrying this TCR beta chain was detected ten times or more. The data belong to a study of low-dose radiotherapy and immunotherapy resistance in tumors. Regarding time point: before trial treatment. V was pared by 1 base and J by 8 bases, with 24 bases between. This CDR3 has 18 amino acids. The germline gives CDR1 SGHAT, CDR2 FQNNGV. Covering alpha and beta chains, TRAV- and TRBV-specific primers were used for the first-strand cDNA. With a constant-region primer and a V-primer adapter, TCRs were subjected to around 20 PCR cycles of amplification. A single record per CDR3 protein comes from TCRdb applying MiXCR to the reads. The table lists 85,000 to 95,000 distinct CDR3 sequences, just under 9.5% of them singletons.

The chain employs TRBV11-2 and TRBJ2-1; D unclear. This sequence originates from a male donor with prostate cancer. The material sequenced was PBMCs, taken before treatment. This chain's CDR3 is CASSLVLTLGMQRDEQFF. The CDR3 DNA is TGTGCCAGCAGCTTAGTCTTAACGCTCGGAATGCAACGGGATGAGCAGTTCTTC.